Below, 13 T cell receptor beta chains from the same sample are listed, as sequenced in a study of shared clonotypes between healthy human individuals. Sequencing was performed with immunoSEQ multiplex PCR; in TCRdb, only in-frame clones are kept and a portion is missing. The top ten hold 0.37% of the sample, which has some 2,500,000 clones, just under 95% seen once. Material: naive CD4+ T cells from PBMCs. Specified subset: CD45RA+ positively selected. These receptors originate from a young man in good health. Some clones in this sample may be carry-over from other donors' samples.

The DNA for the CDR3 is TGCGCCAGCAGCGGACAGGGATTTTTGCACTATGGCTACACCTTC. It encodes CASSGQGFLHYGYTF. The chain carries TRBV5-1 and TRBJ1-2; 8 nucleotides align to TRBD1. Germline assignment: CDR1 SGHRS and CDR2 YFSETQ. Germline trimming cut 4 bases from V and 3 bases from J; bases unmatched to any gene: 8. There are 15 residues in the CDR3.

This clone was recorded only once. Other DNA sequences in the same sample also yield this CDR3. The V and J genes are TRBV7-2 and TRBJ2-7; perhaps TRBD1 as D (6 bases). With 1 base removed from V and 1 base from J, the gap between germline ends came to 11 bases. The germline V gene has CDR1 SGHTA and CDR2 FQGNSA. The CDR3 contains 15 residues. The CDR3 protein is CASSLGGGLSYEQYF. Written as DNA, the CDR3 is TGTGCCAGCAGCTTAGGTGGGGGCTTGTCCTACGAGCAGTACTTC.

The chain combines TRBV5-1 with TRBJ1-1; 7 bases agree with TRBD1. This CDR3 spans 14 amino acids. V lost 3 bases and J lost 4; bases outside the gene matches: 6. CDR1 and CDR2 (germline): SGHRS, YFSETQ. CDR3 DNA: TGCGCCAGCAGCTGGGGACAGAAAACCACTGAAGCTTTCTTT. This translates into CASSWGQKTTEAFF.

CDR3 in amino acids: CASRAGLTGPYNEQFF. Written as DNA, the CDR3 is TGTGCCAGCAGGGCGGGACTAACAGGCCCCTACAATGAGCAGTTCTTC. The chain recombines TRBV27 with TRBJ2-1, with TRBD2 matching over 7 bases. V shed 6 bases and J 2 bases; nucleotides not matched to a gene: 10. Germline V gene data show CDR1 as MNHEY and CDR2 as SMNVEV (reference sequence). There are 16 residues in the CDR3.

The rearrangement joins TRBV6-1 to TRBJ2-1, with TRBD2 matching over 10 bases. Germline CDR1 and CDR2: MNHNS and SASEGT. CDR3 length: 17 amino acids. With V trimmed by 3 bases and J by 5 bases, 10 bases remained unmatched. Here the CDR3 reads CASSDDLAGGWNNEQFF. As DNA, the CDR3 is TGTGCCAGCAGTGATGACTTAGCGGGAGGTTGGAACAATGAGCAGTTCTTC.

The gene calls are TRBV29-1 and TRBJ1-2, with D uncertain. Looked up from germline, CDR1 is SQVTM and CDR2 is ANQGSEA. This CDR3 contains 13 residues. Deletions cut 2 bases from V and 4 bases from J, with 11 bases between. The CDR3: CSVERGSAYGYTF. The CDR3 nucleotides read TGCAGCGTTGAACGGGGAAGCGCCTATGGCTACACCTTC.

This chain connects TRBV7-3 to TRBJ2-3; 7 bases are a match to TRBD1. There are 14 residues in the CDR3. Germline V lookup: CDR1 SGHTA, CDR2 FQGTGA. V lost 5 bases to trimming and J lost 6 bases; unmatched junction nucleotides: 8. The DNA of the CDR3 is TGTGCCAGCAGCCTCACCGGACAGGCGGATACGCAGTATTTT. Its translation is CASSLTGQADTQYF.

The V and J genes are TRBV11-1 and TRBJ2-7; D is uncertain. From germline, CDR1 is SGHAT and CDR2 FQDESV (reference sequence). The CDR3 sequence is 13 residues long. Trimming shortened V by 3 bases and J by 3 bases, and 9 bases separated the two germline ends. CDR3 nucleotides: TGTGCCAGCAGCTTTGTTGGCAACTACGAGCAGTACTTC. Amino acid sequence: CASSFVGNYEQYF.

The J gene is TRBJ1-2, the V gene TRBV5-1; 7 bases align to TRBD1. CDR3 length equals 15 residues. CDR1 SGHRS and CDR2 YFSETQ come from the germline V gene. The junction had 11 bases not matched to a gene; V was cut back by 4 bases and J by 5 bases. The chain's CDR3 is CASSPTSGTVYGYTF. The CDR3 DNA follows: TGCGCCAGCAGCCCGACATCCGGGACAGTTTATGGCTACACCTTC.

The chain recombines TRBV27 with TRBJ2-7; TRBD2 matches at 7 bases. CDR3 length: 14 residues. Germline V gives CDR1 MNHEY, CDR2 SMNVEV (reference sequence). Trimming took 3 bases from V and 6 from J; bases not matched to a gene: 8. CDR3 loop: CASSFTAGRGEQYF. In nucleotides, the CDR3 is TGTGCCAGCAGTTTTACAGCAGGGAGGGGCGAGCAGTACTTC.

This rearrangement joins TRBV15 to TRBJ2-3, with TRBD2 matching over 7 bases. The CDR3 length is 14 residues. J was trimmed by 4 bases and V by 5 bases; bases with no gene match: 6. In germline, CDR1 is LNHNV, CDR2 YYDKDF (reference sequence). CDR3 sequence (DNA): TGTGCCACCAGCTGGGAGCGGGATGCAGATACGCAGTATTTT. It encodes CATSWERDADTQYF. Looking up the rest from reference TRBV15 and TRBJ2-3 gives the full variable domain: DAMVIQNPRYQVTQFGKPVTLSCSQTLNHNVMYWYQQKSSQAPKLLFHYYDKDFNNEADTPDNFQSRRPNTSFCFLDIRSPGLGDTAMYLCATSWERDADTQYFGPGTRLTVL.

The V call is TRBV6-5, the J call TRBJ2-7, with TRBD2 matching 7 bases. Germline CDR1 reads MNHEY; CDR2 reads SVGAGI. V was clipped by 2 bases and J by 6 bases; unmatched bases: 10. The CDR3 contains 15 residues. The CDR3: CASSYKRGLVSEQYF. CDR3 sequence (DNA): TGTGCCAGCAGTTACAAGCGGGGTTTAGTAAGCGAGCAGTACTTC.

This clone was recorded once. The chain combines TRBV7-8 with TRBJ1-5; 7 bases are a match to TRBD1. The CDR3 consists of 16 residues. V was clipped by 3 bases and J by 5 bases; unmatched bases: 10. Germline V CDR1 and CDR2: SGHVS, FQNEAQ. DNA of the CDR3: TGTGCCAGCAGCTTTTCCCGGGACAGCGTATATCAGCCCCAGCATTTT. It codes for CASSFSRDSVYQPQHF.